These 4 T cell receptor beta chains were sequenced from one sample in a study of OX40 agonist ivuxolimab in advanced cancers. TCRdb's copy holds only in-frame clones and misses some; the assay was immunoSEQ multiplex PCR. The sample has tens of thousands of clones, approximately 88% seen once. The sequenced sample was CD4+ or CD8+ T cells sorted from blood, obtained in a trial of the OX40 agonist ivuxolimab. The receptor source for this set is an adult with an advanced solid tumor such as melanoma, head and neck, liver or kidney cancer.

The J gene is TRBJ1-6, the V gene TRBV5-6, with 9 bases that match TRBD1. The CDR3 runs 15 residues. Per the germline V gene, CDR1 is SGHDT and CDR2 is YYEEEE. After removal of 2 bases from V and 10 bases from J, the junction contained 7 bases not matched to a gene. The CDR3: CASSFQDRGKSPLHF. CDR3 DNA sequence: TGTGCCAGCAGCTTCCAGGACAGGGGAAAATCACCCCTCCACTTT.

V and J are TRBV5-4 and TRBJ2-7; 8 positions match TRBD2. V lost 4 bases to trimming and J lost 2 bases; unmatched junction nucleotides: 8. Germline CDR1 reads SGHNT; CDR2 reads YYREEE (reference sequence). CDR3 size: 15 residues. As DNA, the CDR3 is TGTGCCAGCAGCAAAAGCGGGAGAAGGGCCTACGAGCAGTACTTC. It specifies CASSKSGRRAYEQYF.

CDR3 sequence: CATSGVGTENTGELFF. In DNA form, the CDR3 reads TGTGCCACCAGCGGTGTAGGGACAGAGAACACCGGGGAGCTGTTTTTT. The chain links TRBV15 to TRBJ2-2; 7 nucleotides agree with TRBD1. V shed 5 bases, J shed 1 base, and the junction held 7 bases outside the gene matches. This CDR3 spans 16 amino acids. In germline, CDR1 is LNHNV, CDR2 YYDKDF (reference sequence).

This chain uses TRBV6-5 with TRBJ1-5; TRBD1 matches 8 bases. The CDR3 sequence is 15 residues long. The V gene end was trimmed by 6 bases and the J gene end by 7 bases; junction bases not matched to a gene: 11. The germline gives CDR1 MNHEY, CDR2 SVGAGI. CDR3 amino acids: CASSITGGSWQPQHF. The CDR3 DNA reads as TGTGCCAGCAGCATAACAGGGGGTTCATGGCAGCCCCAGCATTTT.